This T cell receptor (beta chain) was profiled in a study of blood T cells in healthy people across ages (dated by TCRdb to between 2014 and 2017). Broadly, across the study: In model experiments, template switching captured about one uniquely barcoded TCR beta cDNA molecule for every two T cells. The donors were split into four age groups: young (average 16 years), middle-aged (roughly 42), aged (around 67) and long-lived (under 85). The study measured age-related changes in TCR beta repertoire diversity using deep sequencing normalized with unique cDNA molecular identifiers. To avoid experimental bias, donors of different ages were randomly spread across the sequencing lanes. The study analyzed two additional independent replicas of 1 million unique cDNA reads from the same blood draw for two donors, one aged 18 to 30 and one aged 80 or older.

Systemically healthy Caucasian individuals from Russia, approximately 39 in total and aged about 6 to 95 years, were included as donors. Each donor gave about 9.7 milliliters of peripheral blood, drawn into EDTA-treated Vacutainer tubes. Ficoll-Paque density-gradient centrifugation was used to isolate PBMCs, with at least 7 million obtained per sample. Total RNA, at least 5 micrograms per sample, was extracted from PBMCs with Trizol reagent. The percentages of naive CD45RAhigh/CD27high T cells were determined by flow cytometry on a PBMC aliquot from every donor. Study-wide findings and limitations: Because donor CMV infection status was unknown, age-related changes in expanded clonotypes were potentially confounded. Compared with the aged group, more naive CD4+ T cells, fewer expanded clones and increased TCR diversity were shown by the long-lived group, suggesting age selection. Estimates of total diversity based on one million sequenced T cells were regarded as lower bounds and as underestimates. Because profiling used bulk unsorted PBMCs, naive and antigen-experienced compartments could not be compared conclusively. Observed TCR beta diversity per million T cells fell roughly linearly with age, and a significant reduction was already apparent by age around 39. Observed TCR beta diversity correlated strongly with the percentage of naive T cells measured by flow cytometry.

Regarding this clonotype: The antigen this receptor binds is unknown. Mismatch with germline at one junction end may stem from a read error.

Library method: 5' RACE. The instrument given in TCRdb is Illumina HiSeq 2500. The second PCR ran for about 6 to 12 cycles and used a J-beta primer mix along with a sample-barcoded 5' primer. A unique molecular identifier was introduced onto each TCR beta cDNA molecule by a template-switch 5' adaptor carrying 12 random nucleotides. Each sample yielded at least 2.5 million CDR3-containing paired-end reads. First-strand cDNA was synthesized from all RNA with the Mint cDNA synthesis kit, primed by a TRBC-specific oligonucleotide. Following uracil-DNA glycosylase treatment, all cDNA underwent a first 18-cycle PCR with the universal primers M1SS and BC2_uni_R. From the authors' description of their analysis: Normalization of each sample was performed by random selection of 1 million high-quality reads, each carrying a distinct molecular identifier. Reads with shared molecular identifiers were discarded instead of being binned into consensus sequences. MiTCR, set to a Q25 quality threshold and the strictest error-elimination algorithm, was used for CDR3 identification, clonotype clustering and error correction. A nonparametric unseen species model using Euler transformation provided a lower-bound estimate of total TCR beta diversity. Clones were called with MiXCR by TCRdb after fastp trimmed the public reads at Q25, and only in-frame beta chains were retained. For every CDR3 protein sequence, its rows merge into one entry that carries the most common genes and DNA. TCRdb, not the authors, supplied the V and J calls. This sample lists 750,000 to 950,000 distinct CDR3 sequences; about 53% were detected once. The ten largest clones take up around 40% of the sample.

Sequencing input: blood. This clonotype originated in a man at least 80 years old in good health.

The DNA reads as follows: TGCGCCAGCAGCCCGGGATACAATGGGCAGTTCTTC. This yields the protein CASSPGYNGQFF. The chain uses TRBV5-1 and TRBJ2-1, with a weak D call of TRBD2 (5 bases match). The germline V gene gives CDR1 as SGHRS and CDR2 as YFSETQ. The cysteine opens and the phenylalanine closes a CDR3 of 12 amino acids. Just CDR3 DNA is preserved here, 36 bases in frame from base 1.